This is a list of T cell receptor beta chains from one sample in a study of blood T cell repertoires in COVID-19. Assay used: immunoSEQ multiplex PCR; TCRdb lists only in-frame clones, some missing. The repertoire holds a few hundred thousand clones, with more than 70% as singletons. The source material was peripheral blood. These receptors originate from a woman younger than 45 with COVID-19, enrolled during active disease. Each CDR3 is given with its conserved first and last residue. Fields, in order: V gene, J gene, CDR3 protein.

V: TRBV19; J: TRBJ2-1; CDR3: CASKGLAGGFGEQFF
V: TRBV27; J: TRBJ1-1; CDR3: CASGDLQGVGTEAFF
V: TRBV5-3; J: TRBJ1-2; CDR3: CARRIGLPYGYTF
V: TRBV7-2; J: TRBJ1-5; CDR3: CASSSSGTRLYSNQPQHF
V: TRBV6-5; J: TRBJ1-1; CDR3: CASRRGEGTEAFF
V: TRBV30; J: TRBJ1-1; CDR3: CAWSGGITEAFF
V: TRBV11-1; J: TRBJ2-1; CDR3: CASRPLAGISNEQFF
V: TRBV15; J: TRBJ2-6; CDR3: CATSPPGGTSGKAGANVLTF
V: TRBV2; J: TRBJ2-3; CDR3: CASLVGTITDTQYF
V: TRBV10-3; J: TRBJ2-3; CDR3: CAISEVLAGSADTQYF
V: TRBV27; J: TRBJ2-1; CDR3: CASSPRRSGSYYNEQFF
V: TRBV6-6; J: TRBJ2-1; CDR3: CASRIDTGIYNEQFF
V: TRBV29-1; J: TRBJ1-1; CDR3: CSVDRPGQGRSFF
V: TRBV2; J: TRBJ2-3; CDR3: CASSEGSSTDTQYF
V: TRBV10-1; J: TRBJ2-2; CDR3: CASVPYQDWGNTGELFF
V: TRBV14; J: TRBJ2-2; CDR3: CASSQEFLDYPPTGELFF
V: TRBV7-2; J: TRBJ1-4; CDR3: CASSFGGGAVFF
V: TRBV25-1; J: TRBJ2-7; CDR3: CASVRTGDYEQYF
V: TRBV30; J: TRBJ1-3; CDR3: CACQRTGGNTIYF
V: TRBV27; J: TRBJ1-3; CDR3: CASSLQGTSGNTIYF
V: TRBV28; J: TRBJ1-4; CDR3: CASSLTGGINEKLFF
V: TRBV6-5; J: TRBJ2-5; CDR3: CASTGGIKETQYF
V: TRBV7-2; J: TRBJ2-3; CDR3: CASSLDGRLPDTQYF
V: TRBV6-5; J: TRBJ1-5; CDR3: CASHRGRQPQHF
V: TRBV30; J: TRBJ1-4; CDR3: CAWSVRQLEKKLFF
V: TRBV12-3/TRBV12-4; J: TRBJ2-3; CDR3: CASSVALFDTQYF
V: TRBV6-6; J: TRBJ2-3; CDR3: CASKESGTDTQYF
V: TRBV30; J: TRBJ2-5; CDR3: CAWTGRETQYF
V: TRBV3-1/TRBV3-2; J: TRBJ2-2; CDR3: CASSQVGRGSNTGELFF
V: TRBV5-1; J: TRBJ2-2; CDR3: CASSLRQGLTRRGTGELFF
V: TRBV5-5; J: TRBJ2-3; CDR3: CASWTSSGNTDTQYF
V: TRBV11-1; J: TRBJ1-5; CDR3: CASSLGVFQPQHF
V: TRBV2; J: TRBJ1-5; CDR3: CASFDRGVGQPQHF
V: TRBV7-3; J: TRBJ1-1; CDR3: CASSLGHFSNTEAFF
V: TRBV5-4; J: TRBJ2-7; CDR3: CASRDGTSGVVEQYF
V: TRBV12-3/TRBV12-4; J: TRBJ2-7; CDR3: CASSPGGRGYF
V: TRBV7-2; J: TRBJ2-3; CDR3: CASSPPRGDTQYF
V: TRBV6-2/TRBV6-3; J: TRBJ2-7; CDR3: CASSRPGQTYEQYF
V: TRBV9; J: TRBJ1-5; CDR3: CASSSGREGQPQHF
V: TRBV3-1/TRBV3-2; J: TRBJ2-1; CDR3: CASQAGTSVYNEQFF
V: TRBV11-3; J: TRBJ2-3; CDR3: CASSPSGRYTDTQYF
V: TRBV3-1/TRBV3-2; J: TRBJ2-1; CDR3: CASSQTGTFNNEQFF
V: TRBV18; J: TRBJ1-6; CDR3: CASSEQGFYNSPLHF
V: TRBV5-4; J: TRBJ2-1; CDR3: CASKPGTGVGEQFF
V: TRBV9; J: TRBJ1-1; CDR3: CASSVRQAGTEAFF
V: TRBV30; J: TRBJ1-3; CDR3: CAWSSGTGITGNTIYF
V: TRBV30; J: TRBJ2-7; CDR3: CAWSGKRRSEQYF
V: TRBV6-5; J: TRBJ2-1; CDR3: CASSYSGLAYNEQFF
V: TRBV6-5; J: TRBJ1-1; CDR3: CASSFGTPEAFF
V: TRBV5-4; J: TRBJ2-5; CDR3: CASSLVPGLETQYF
V: TRBV7-6; J: TRBJ1-5; CDR3: CASSRGVNQPQHF
V: TRBV6-5; J: TRBJ2-2; CDR3: CASSYFPGQGGGELFF